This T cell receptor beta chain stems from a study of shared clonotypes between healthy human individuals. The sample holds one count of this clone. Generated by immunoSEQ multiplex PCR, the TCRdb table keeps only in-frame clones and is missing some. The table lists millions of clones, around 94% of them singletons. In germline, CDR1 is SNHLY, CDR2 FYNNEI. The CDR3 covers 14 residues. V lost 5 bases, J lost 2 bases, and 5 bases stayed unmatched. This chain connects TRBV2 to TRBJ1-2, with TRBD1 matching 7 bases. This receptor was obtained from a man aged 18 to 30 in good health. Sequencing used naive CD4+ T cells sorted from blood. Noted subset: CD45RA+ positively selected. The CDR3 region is CASSKDRSNYGYTF. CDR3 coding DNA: TGTGCCAGCAGTAAGGACAGGTCGAACTATGGCTACACCTTC.